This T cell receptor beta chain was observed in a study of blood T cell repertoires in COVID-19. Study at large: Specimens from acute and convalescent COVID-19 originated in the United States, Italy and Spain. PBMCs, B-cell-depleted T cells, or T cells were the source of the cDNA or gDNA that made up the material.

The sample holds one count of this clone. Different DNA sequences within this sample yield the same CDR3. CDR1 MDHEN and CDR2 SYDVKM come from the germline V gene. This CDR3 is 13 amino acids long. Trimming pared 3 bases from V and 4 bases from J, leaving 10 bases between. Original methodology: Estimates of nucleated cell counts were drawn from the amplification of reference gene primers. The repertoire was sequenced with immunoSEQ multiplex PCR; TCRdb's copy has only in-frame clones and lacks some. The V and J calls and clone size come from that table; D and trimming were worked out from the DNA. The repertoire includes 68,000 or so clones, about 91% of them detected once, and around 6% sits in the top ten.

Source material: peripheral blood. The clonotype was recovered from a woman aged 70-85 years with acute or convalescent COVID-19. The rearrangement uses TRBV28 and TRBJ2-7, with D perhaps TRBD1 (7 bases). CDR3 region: CASSLAGGYEQYF. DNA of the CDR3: TGTGCCAGCAGTTTGGCAGGGGGGTACGAGCAGTACTTC.